The sequence of this TCR beta chain was determined in a study of T cell responses to AZD1222 COVID-19 vaccine. Study-wide findings and caveats: CD4 TCRs associated with vaccination spanned spike, dominating at 160-218 and 743-854.

As to this clone: Its antigen is currently unknown.

Germline-derived CDR1 and CDR2 are MNHEY and SVGAGI. The CDR3 has 14 residues. V trimming: 2 bases; J trimming: 5 bases; junction bases outside the gene matches: 5. Here immunoSEQ multiplex PCR was the method, and the copy in TCRdb shows in-frame clones only, minus some. Among 80,000 to 90,000 clones listed, roughly 94% were seen once. This chain uses TRBV6-5 with TRBJ2-5, with TRBD1 matching 7 bases. Material: peripheral blood, obtained on day 0 of AZD1222 vaccination. The clonotype comes from an adult in good health. The CDR3 sequence is CASSYEGAQETQYF. The CDR3 coding sequence is TGTGCCAGCAGTTACGAGGGGGCCCAGGAGACCCAGTACTTC.